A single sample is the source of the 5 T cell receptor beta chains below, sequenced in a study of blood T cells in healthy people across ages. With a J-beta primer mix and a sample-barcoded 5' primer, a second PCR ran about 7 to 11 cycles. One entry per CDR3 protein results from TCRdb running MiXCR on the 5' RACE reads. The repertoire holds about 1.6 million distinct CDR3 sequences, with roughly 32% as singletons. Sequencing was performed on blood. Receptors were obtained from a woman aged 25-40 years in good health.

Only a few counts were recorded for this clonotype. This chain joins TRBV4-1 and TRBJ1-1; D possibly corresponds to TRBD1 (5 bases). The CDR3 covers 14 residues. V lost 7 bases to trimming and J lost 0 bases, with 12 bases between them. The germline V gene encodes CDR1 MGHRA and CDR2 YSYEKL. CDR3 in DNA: TGCGCCAGCAACCCGACAGAATTGAACACTGAAGCTTTCTTT. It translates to CASNPTELNTEAFF.

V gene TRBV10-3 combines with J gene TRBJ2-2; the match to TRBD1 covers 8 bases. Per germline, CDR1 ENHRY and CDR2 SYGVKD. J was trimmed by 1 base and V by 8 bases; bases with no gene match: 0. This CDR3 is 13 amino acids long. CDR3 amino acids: CAIGTGNTGELFF. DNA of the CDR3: TGTGCCATCGGGACAGGGAACACCGGGGAGCTGTTTTTT.

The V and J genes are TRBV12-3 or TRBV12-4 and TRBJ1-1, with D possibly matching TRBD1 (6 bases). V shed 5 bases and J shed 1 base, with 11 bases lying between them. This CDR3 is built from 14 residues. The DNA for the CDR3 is TGTGCCAGCAGTGCGGACAGTGAGAACACTGAAGCTTTCTTT. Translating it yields CASSADSENTEAFF.

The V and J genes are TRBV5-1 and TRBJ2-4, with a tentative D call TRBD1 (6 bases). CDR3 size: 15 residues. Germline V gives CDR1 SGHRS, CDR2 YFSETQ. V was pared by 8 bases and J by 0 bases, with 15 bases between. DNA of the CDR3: TGCGCCAGTCATTCCCCAGGGGTAGCCAAAAACATTCAGTACTTC. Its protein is CASHSPGVAKNIQYF.

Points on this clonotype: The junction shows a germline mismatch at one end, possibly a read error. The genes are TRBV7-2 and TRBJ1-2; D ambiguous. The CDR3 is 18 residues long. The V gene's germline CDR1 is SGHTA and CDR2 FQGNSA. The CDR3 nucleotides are TGTGCCCGCAGCTTAGAGTTGAAGGGTCGCGGCCGAACCTATGGCTACACCTTC. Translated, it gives CARSLELKGRGRTYGYTF.